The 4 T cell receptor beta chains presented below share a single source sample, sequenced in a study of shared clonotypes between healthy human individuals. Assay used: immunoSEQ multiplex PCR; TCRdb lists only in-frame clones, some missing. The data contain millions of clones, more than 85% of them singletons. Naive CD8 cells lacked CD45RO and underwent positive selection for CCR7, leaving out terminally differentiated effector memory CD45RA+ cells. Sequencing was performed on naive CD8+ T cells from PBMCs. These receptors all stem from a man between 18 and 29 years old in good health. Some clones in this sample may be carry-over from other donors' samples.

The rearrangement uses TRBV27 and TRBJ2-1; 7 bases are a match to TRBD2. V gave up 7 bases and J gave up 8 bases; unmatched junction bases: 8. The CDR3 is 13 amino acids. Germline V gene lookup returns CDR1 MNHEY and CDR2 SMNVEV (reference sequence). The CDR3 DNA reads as TGTGCCAGCACAGGGACTACACACCATGAGCAGTTCTTC. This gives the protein CASTGTTHHEQFF.

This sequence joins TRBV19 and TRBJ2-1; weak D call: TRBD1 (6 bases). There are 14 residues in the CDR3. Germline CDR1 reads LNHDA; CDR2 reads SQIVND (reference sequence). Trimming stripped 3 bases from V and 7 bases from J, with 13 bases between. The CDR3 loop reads CASSIFRGRNEQFF. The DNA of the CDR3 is TGTGCCAGTAGTATTTTCAGGGGTAGAAATGAGCAGTTCTTC.

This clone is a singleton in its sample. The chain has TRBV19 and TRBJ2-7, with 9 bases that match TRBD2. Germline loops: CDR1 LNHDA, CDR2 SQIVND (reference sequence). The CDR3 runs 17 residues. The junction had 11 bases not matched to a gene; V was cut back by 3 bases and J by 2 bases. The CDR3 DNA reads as TGTGCCAGTAGTATCAACCCACCGGGACTAGCTGCCTACGAGCAGTACTTC. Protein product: CASSINPPGLAAYEQYF.

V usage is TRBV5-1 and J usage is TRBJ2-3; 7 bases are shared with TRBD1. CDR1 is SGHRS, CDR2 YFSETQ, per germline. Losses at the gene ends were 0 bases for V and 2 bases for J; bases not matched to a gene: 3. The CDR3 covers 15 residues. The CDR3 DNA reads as TGCGCCAGCAGCTTGGTAGGGGGCCCCACAGATACGCAGTATTTT. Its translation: CASSLVGGPTDTQYF.